These T cell receptor beta chains were read from a single sample in a study of T cell clonotyping in hematopoietic cell transplantation. Assay used: immunoSEQ multiplex PCR; TCRdb lists only in-frame clones, some missing. The sample lists 25,000 to 35,000 clones; more than 90% were seen once. Sequenced sample: peripheral blood mononuclear cells. The source of these receptors is a man aged 50 to 59 in good health. Some clones in this sample may be carry-over from other donors' samples. The conserved cysteine and the conserved F or W are not part of the CDR3 here. The order of the fields is CDR3 protein, V gene, J gene, CDR3 length.

ASTVALSSYEQY	TRBV5-1	TRBJ2-7	12
SAQGHTGGYEQY	TRBV29-1	TRBJ2-7	12
ASSGGAGPTRTQY	TRBV7-2	TRBJ2-5	13
ASDQQRVNRGRKGYT	TRBV7-8	TRBJ1-2	15
AWSESVAGGYEQY	TRBV30	TRBJ2-7	13
ASTEQGSAGYT	TRBV7-9	TRBJ1-2	11
AWSKDRYEQY	TRBV30	TRBJ2-7	10
ASSDTAGSGGYEQY	TRBV7-9	TRBJ2-7	14
STHGVGRNTEAF	TRBV29-1	TRBJ1-1	12
ASSQDLWTAGNTIY	TRBV4-2	TRBJ1-3	14
ASEAWDRAESYNSPLH	TRBV2	TRBJ1-6	16
ASSYSRGQETQY	TRBV6-6	TRBJ2-5	12
ASSPGTRNTEAF	TRBV13	TRBJ1-1	12
AISDWQGAGGTEAF	TRBV10-3	TRBJ1-1	14
ASSVVPSNEQY	TRBV9	TRBJ2-7	11
SVVTGRYGYT	TRBV29-1	TRBJ1-2	10
ASSYSDTNTGELF	TRBV6-5	TRBJ2-2	13
ASSHRVGSNYGYT	TRBV6-6	TRBJ1-2	13
ASGGQGPSRSQH	TRBV27	TRBJ1-5	12
ASSLNSGTGQPQH	TRBV7-2	TRBJ1-5	13
ASIYSPSTYGYT	TRBV2	TRBJ1-2	12
ASSFWGQGAGTDTQY	TRBV5-6	TRBJ2-3	15
ASSAETGQGGYGYT	TRBV9	TRBJ1-2	14
ATSQDVGTEAF	TRBV19	TRBJ1-1	11
ASRIDRGGTEAF	TRBV2	TRBJ1-1	12
ASSLSPREGAGIQPQH	TRBV27	TRBJ1-5	16
SVQGDSDIQY	TRBV29-1	TRBJ2-4	10
ASSSGGHLTGELF	TRBV7-2	TRBJ2-2	13
ASTEGDSTREQY	TRBV2	TRBJ2-7	12
ASSPPRQETQY	TRBV7-8	TRBJ2-5	11
ASSWGLAGGIEQF	TRBV21-1	TRBJ2-1	13
ASSLGTEAF	TRBV11-2	TRBJ1-1	9
ASSARDRGRPHQPQH	TRBV7-8	TRBJ1-5	15
ASSQILSGMGTEAF	TRBV4-3	TRBJ1-1	14
ASSPTGFYGYT	TRBV2	TRBJ1-2	11
ASRSAQGNEKLF	TRBV2	TRBJ1-4	12
ASSSLTGGIGTGELF	TRBV7-3	TRBJ2-2	15
ASSGQGDTQY	TRBV2	TRBJ2-3	10
SVEQRGGEDTQY	TRBV29-1	TRBJ2-3	12
ASSYSQGHNEQF	TRBV6-5	TRBJ2-1	12
ASSPQGMNTEAF	TRBV18	TRBJ1-1	12
ASSPGLNTDTQY	TRBV7-2	TRBJ2-3	12
ASSAPSGVNIQY	TRBV28	TRBJ2-4	12
SVRDTTNYGYT	TRBV29-1	TRBJ1-2	11
ASSVTPYDRAYEQY	TRBV9	TRBJ2-7	14
ASSVQSNQPQH	TRBV2	TRBJ1-5	11
ASSISFMNTEAF	TRBV19	TRBJ1-1	12
AWSVRFRDNQPQH	TRBV30	TRBJ1-5	13
ASSLTAGGLSPGELF	TRBV7-3	TRBJ2-2	15
ASSPDPYNQPQH	TRBV5-1	TRBJ1-5	12
ASSRPGGFTDTQY	TRBV27	TRBJ2-3	13
ATAGGPTDTQY	TRBV15	TRBJ2-3	11
ASSPRGGDYGYT	TRBV18	TRBJ1-2	12
ASSLPGGARDTQY	TRBV28	TRBJ2-3	13
ASSQPQGGEKLF	TRBV4-1	TRBJ1-4	12
ASSQATLSGGKNTGELF	TRBV4-3	TRBJ2-2	17
AWSRGDLISGANVLT	TRBV30	TRBJ2-6	15
ASSQDPMYRDGGNTIY	TRBV14	TRBJ1-3	16
ASSQDSHRGKAGELF	TRBV4-3	TRBJ2-2	15